This TCR beta chain was identified in a study of beta chain features in type 1 diabetes. Study-wide findings and caveats: TCRB repertoires of naive, central memory and Treg cells appeared more similar among patients than among healthy donors. It was possible that PCR favored shorter templates, equally so in patients and controls. Among all four CD4+ subsets, Type 1 diabetes patients had TCRB CDR3s that were moderately but significantly shorter.

The whole isolated RNA underwent reverse transcription, so sequencing captured expressed TCRB transcripts. The table came from immunoSEQ multiplex PCR; TCRdb's copy has only in-frame clones and leaves some out. In the table there are under 95,000 clones, under 35% of which are singletons. Germline assignment: CDR1 MNHEY and CDR2 SMNVEV (reference sequence). V shed 1 base, J shed 8 bases, and the junction held 6 bases outside the gene matches. This CDR3 has 15 residues. Comment on this clone: No antigen is known for it.

The chain couples TRBV27 to TRBJ1-2; 11 bases are a match to TRBD1. Sequencing input: stem cell memory CD4+ T cells from blood. This receptor was taken from a woman aged 18 to 35 in good health. Here the CDR3 reads CASSLYPDRGQGYTF. In DNA form, the CDR3 reads TGTGCCAGCAGTTTATACCCGGACAGGGGGCAGGGCTACACCTTC.